This T cell receptor beta chain was found in a study of shared clonotypes between healthy human individuals. As processed by the authors: Junction-only immunoSEQ data arrived without quality scores, meaning filtering differed. Data came from immunoSEQ multiplex PCR; TCRdb stores just in-frame clones and leaves some out. The V and J calls and clone size come from that table; D and trimming were worked out from the DNA. The sample includes around 940,000 clones, 76% of them seen just once. This clone has just one count. The CDR3 is made up of 17 amino acids. CDR1 is LNHNV and CDR2 is YYDKDF in the germline V gene (reference sequence). Trimming removed 3 bases from V and 0 bases from J, with 14 bases in between.

The sequencing sample was made of memory CD4+ T cells sorted from blood. Subset reported: CD45RA-negative fraction. The source is a man between 18 and 29 years old in good health. The rearrangement joins TRBV15 to TRBJ1-4, with a tentative D call TRBD1 (5 bases). CDR3 DNA: TGTGCCACCAGCAGGAAAAGACAGAAAGCAACTAATGAAAAACTGTTTTTT. Translation: CATSRKRQKATNEKLFF.